Shown below are 22 T cell receptor beta chains from a single sample sequenced in a study of breast tumors, draining lymph nodes, adjacent tissues. TCRdb recomputed calls from the multiplex PCR reads with MiXCR, one row per CDR3 protein. The sample carries around 300,000 distinct CDR3 sequences, 30% recorded once. The lymph nodes were axillary draining lymph nodes from breast cancer patients. The sequencing input was axillary lymph node tissue. The receptors shown here come from a female donor with breast cancer. Some clones in this sample may be carry-over from other donors' samples.

In nucleotides, the CDR3 is TGTGCCAGCAGTCCCTTCCCCCGGACCTTGGGTGGCAATCAGCCCCAGCATTTT. Translated, it gives CASSPFPRTLGGNQPQHF. The chain couples TRBV6-1 to TRBJ1-5; D not certain. Germline values: CDR1 MNHNS, CDR2 SASEGT. The V and J ends lost 5 bases and 2 bases respectively, with 22 bases between them. The CDR3 totals 18 residues.

As to this clonotype: This may arise from a read error, as a much more abundant clone is one base away. The chain is built from TRBV12-5 and TRBJ2-5, with 9 nucleotides matching TRBD1. In germline, CDR1 is LGHNT, CDR2 FRNRAP. V shed 0 bases, J shed 1 base, and the junction held 18 bases outside the gene matches. CDR3 length: 21 amino acids. CDR3 protein: CASGLVLTGTGSSFLQETQYF. Here the CDR3 DNA reads TGTGCTAGTGGTTTGGTCCTAACCGGGACAGGGAGCTCCTTCCTCCAAGAGACCCAGTACTTC.

A word on this clonotype: This could be a read error, since a much larger clone is one nucleotide away. It is likely a read error, because the conserved phenylalanine at the end of the CDR3 is missing. This chain joins TRBV9 and TRBJ2-1; possibly TRBD1 or TRBD2 for D (5 bases each). The CDR3 totals 13 residues. V gave up 4 bases and J gave up 6 bases, with 11 bases separating them. Per germline, CDR1 SGDLS and CDR2 YYNGEE. Here the CDR3 reads CASSSGAANEQFS. Here the CDR3 DNA reads TGTGCCAGCAGCTCCGGGGCGGCCAATGAGCAGTTCTCC.

This clonotype was recorded at least ten times. V gene TRBV7-2 combines with J gene TRBJ2-7; D is ambiguous. Trimming removed 6 bases from V and 0 bases from J, with 12 bases in between. CDR1 is SGHTA and CDR2 is FQGNSA in the germline V gene. The length of the CDR3 is 14 residues. The DNA of the CDR3 is TGTGCCAGCAGTCTTGACTCGCTCTCCTACGAGCAGTACTTC. Protein: CASSLDSLSYEQYF.

Regarding this clonotype: A junction boundary mismatches the germline segment, possibly from a read error. V is TRBV7-3 and J is TRBJ2-3; 11 nucleotides match TRBD2. CDR3 length equals 16 residues. Germline CDR1 reads SGHTA; CDR2 reads FQGTGA. In nucleotides, the CDR3 is TGCGCCAGCAACCAAAATCTAGCGGGAGGCGCAGATACGCAGTATTTT. It codes for CASNQNLAGGADTQYF.

This clonotype was seen at least ten times. At one end, the junction sequence differs from germline, possibly due to a read error. The chain links TRBV3-1 to TRBJ1-5; D gene uncertain. The CDR3 spans 12 residues. CDR1 is LGHDT and CDR2 is YNNKEL in the germline V gene (reference sequence). The CDR3 is CASSKDNQPQHF. The CDR3 DNA reads as TGTGCCAGCAGCAAAGACAATCAGCCCCAGCATTTT.

There are many counts of this clonotype. The chain is built from TRBV6-5 and TRBJ1-4; 8 nucleotides line up with TRBD1. This CDR3 has 18 residues. V trimming: 5 bases; J trimming: 0 bases; junction bases outside the gene matches: 11. In germline, CDR1 is MNHEY, CDR2 SVGAGI. The CDR3 DNA reads as TGTGCCAGCAGTACTGCCTCCGGGACAGGATCAACTAATGAAAAACTGTTTTTT. As protein: CASSTASGTGSTNEKLFF.

As regards this clonotype: The junction shows a germline mismatch at one end, possibly a read error. V gene TRBV15 combines with J gene TRBJ2-6, with D tentatively TRBD1 (5 bases). CDR3 length equals 13 residues. Per germline, CDR1 LNHNV and CDR2 YYDKDF (reference sequence). The chain's CDR3 is CTTSSTGANLLTF. The CDR3 region has the DNA TGTACCACCAGCTCAACTGGGGCCAACCTCCTGACTTTC.

Details on this clonotype: The CDR3 carries no conserved terminal phenylalanine or tryptophan, so it likely arises from a read error. It is unclear where the CDR3 begins or ends on the DNA, so no DNA is shown, and the CDR3 is as TCRdb lists it. The genes are TRBV9 and TRBJ2-1; the table's D call, TRBD2, has no DNA check behind it. The germline V gene encodes CDR1 SGDLS and CDR2 YYNGEE. Inclusive of both ends, the CDR3 amounts to 15 amino acids. CDR3 in amino acids: CASSVALLANNEPFL.

This clonotype was recorded at least ten times. The rearrangement uses TRBV5-8 and TRBJ1-5, with a weak D call TRBD1 (6 bases). Trimming removed 2 bases at V and 6 bases at J, with 12 bases between. Per the germline V gene, CDR1 is SGHTS and CDR2 is YDEGEE. The CDR3 is made up of 14 amino acids. The CDR3 DNA reads as TGTGCCAGCAGCTTTCTACAGGGTAGTCAGCCCCAGCATTTT. This gives the protein CASSFLQGSQPQHF.

This clonotype was recorded many times. This chain connects TRBV2 to TRBJ2-7; D is ambiguous. The germline CDR1 and CDR2 sequences are SNHLY and FYNNEI. Deletions cut 9 bases from V and 5 bases from J, with 11 bases between. This CDR3 comprises 11 residues. The CDR3 DNA follows: TGTGCCAGGGGCGCCCGGGACGAGCAGTACTTC. This encodes CARGARDEQYF. Based on the CDR3 plus reference TRBV2 and TRBJ2-7, the full variable domain is EPEVTQTPSHQVTQMGQEVILRCVPISNHLYFYWYRQILGQKVEFLVSFYNNEISEKSEIFDDQFSVERPDGSNFTLKIRSTKLEDSAMYFCARGARDEQYFGPGTRLTVT.

This clonotype was seen many times. The V gene is TRBV6-5, the J gene TRBJ2-1; 7 nucleotides agree with TRBD2. This CDR3 comprises 18 residues. Germline trimming cut 6 bases from V and 8 bases from J; bases unmatched to any gene: 22. From germline, CDR1 is MNHEY and CDR2 SVGAGI. The CDR3 region has the DNA TGTGCCAGCAGCCGCCCCTCCTTCCCCGGCGGGAGTAGGGATGAGCAGTTCTTC. This sequence encodes CASSRPSFPGGSRDEQFF.

CDR3 sequence (DNA): TGTGCCAGCAGTAGGACAGGGAAGGGCTACACCTTC. Its protein is CASSRTGKGYTF. The chain recombines TRBV27 with TRBJ1-2; 8 nucleotides align to TRBD1. The CDR3 runs to 12 residues. Germline V gene lookup returns CDR1 MNHEY and CDR2 SMNVEV (reference sequence). The junction had 4 bases not matched to a gene; V was cut back by 5 bases and J by 8 bases.

Points on this clonotype: It may be a read error: a sequence one base away is much more abundant. This sequence joins TRBV5-4 and TRBJ2-1; the match to TRBD2 covers 10 bases. CDR3 length: 16 amino acids. Germline V gives CDR1 SGHNT, CDR2 YYREEE (reference sequence). After removal of 7 bases from V and 8 bases from J, the junction contained 15 bases not matched to a gene. DNA of the CDR3: TGTGCCAGCGGCTCCGCCACTAGCGGGACGACCTATGAGCAGTTCTTC. Amino acids: CASGSATSGTTYEQFF.

This clonotype occurred many times. This chain joins TRBV7-9 and TRBJ1-5; D call uncertain. V lost 4 bases, J lost 6 bases, and 19 bases lay in between. The CDR3 runs to 16 residues. Germline CDR1 SEHNR, CDR2 FQNEAQ (reference sequence). The CDR3 coding sequence is TGTGCCAGCAGCTCCTATGGCGGGATAGGGAGTCAGCCCCAGCATTTT. Its translation: CASSSYGGIGSQPQHF.

CDR3 region: CASPLVTASYEQYF. In DNA, the CDR3 is TGTGCCAGCCCCCTCGTGACAGCCTCCTACGAGCAGTACTTC. The chain couples TRBV6-1 to TRBJ2-7, with D perhaps matching TRBD1 (5 bases). From germline, CDR1 is MNHNS and CDR2 SASEGT. V was cut by 8 bases and J by 0 bases, with 14 bases left in between. The CDR3 runs 14 residues.

This clonotype was recorded a few times. The chain recombines TRBV20-1 with TRBJ2-4; D remains unclear. Germline CDR1 reads DFQATT; CDR2 reads SNEGSKA (reference sequence). The V gene lost 7 bases and the J gene lost 4 bases, with 14 bases spanning the gap. The CDR3 has 13 residues. CDR3 protein: CSVVVGGKNIQYF. The CDR3 nucleotides read TGCAGTGTGGTGGTGGGCGGTAAAAACATTCAGTACTTC.

This clonotype was seen ten or more times. The chain recombines TRBV19 with TRBJ1-5; maybe TRBD1 (5 bases). The CDR3 has 16 amino acids. Germline lookup yields CDR1 LNHDA and CDR2 SQIVND (reference sequence). V was shortened by 6 bases and J by 6 bases, with 21 bases between the two germline ends. The CDR3 bases are TGTGCCAGTAGACGAACAGGCACCACGGGGCCTCAGCCCCAGCATTTT. Protein sequence: CASRRTGTTGPQPQHF.

The chain couples TRBV19 to TRBJ2-4; D call uncertain. The CDR3 length is 16 residues. The germline V gene encodes CDR1 LNHDA and CDR2 SQIVND (reference sequence). Trimming removed 3 bases from V and 0 bases from J, with 12 bases in between. The CDR3 sequence: CASSIPPSEAKNIQYF. Written as DNA, the CDR3 is TGTGCCAGTAGTATCCCCCCGAGTGAAGCCAAAAACATTCAGTACTTC. Full variable domain (remainder filled in from reference TRBV19 and TRBJ2-4): DGGITQSPKYLFRKEGQNVTLSCEQNLNHDAMYWYRQDPGQGLRLIYYSQIVNDFQKGDIAEGYSVSREKKESFPLTVTSAQKNPTAFYLCASSIPPSEAKNIQYFGAGTRLSVL.

The V and J genes are TRBV20-1 and TRBJ2-1, with D perhaps matching TRBD1 (7 bases). The ends were cut back, 0 bases at V and 7 bases at J, with 19 bases in the middle. CDR1 and CDR2 (germline): DFQATT, SNEGSKA (reference sequence). This CDR3 has 16 amino acids. The CDR3 reads CSARDQGGPLGNEQFF. CDR3 sequence (DNA): TGCAGTGCTAGAGATCAGGGGGGACCCTTGGGTAATGAGCAGTTCTTC.

This clonotype has at least ten counts. The CDR3 loop reads CASSPGQGVSGELFF. DNA for the CDR3: TGTGCCAGCAGCCCGGGACAGGGTGTCTCCGGGGAGCTGTTTTTT. V usage is TRBV12-3 or TRBV12-4 and J usage is TRBJ2-2, with 9 bases lining up with TRBD1. J lost 6 bases, V lost 6 bases, and 8 bases had no gene match. This CDR3 is 15 amino acids long.

The chain carries TRBV27 and TRBJ1-4; 8 nucleotides align to TRBD1. V lost 8 bases to trimming and J lost 8 bases; unmatched junction nucleotides: 19. The CDR3 has 17 residues. Germline values: CDR1 MNHEY, CDR2 SMNVEV (reference sequence). The CDR3 coding sequence is TGTGCCAGCTCACCACCGGTAGCAGGGGGCCATAGGGAAAAACTGTTTTTT. Translation: CASSPPVAGGHREKLFF.